The 27 T cell receptor beta chains in this list originate from one sample, sequenced in a study of T cells after yellow fever vaccination. From the 5' RACE reads, TCRdb called clonotypes with MiXCR, one entry per CDR3 protein. The sample includes about 320,000 distinct CDR3 sequences, 6.8% of them seen just once. Source: PBMCs, taken around 45 days after the first yellow fever vaccination. All receptors come from a man between 18 and 35 years old who received the YFV17D yellow fever vaccine.

Ten or more counts support this clonotype. The chain carries TRBV20-1 and TRBJ2-4; D is unclear. This CDR3 contains 10 residues. Germline V lookup: CDR1 DFQATT, CDR2 SNEGSKA (reference sequence). V lost 3 bases and J lost 7, with 4 bases in between. As DNA, the CDR3 is TGCAGTGCTAGTGGGAACATTCAGTACTTC. It translates to CSASGNIQYF.

This clonotype was found a few times. The chain is built from TRBV2 and TRBJ1-1; 8 bases are a match to TRBD1. V lost 5 bases and J lost 3; bases outside the gene matches: 5. The CDR3 contains 14 residues. CDR1 SNHLY and CDR2 FYNNEI come from the germline V gene. CDR3 sequence reads: CASSSTGADTEAFF. In nucleotides, the CDR3 is TGTGCCAGCAGTTCGACAGGGGCGGACACTGAAGCTTTCTTT. The whole variable domain, remainder taken from reference TRBV2 and TRBJ1-1, is EPEVTQTPSHQVTQMGQEVILRCVPISNHLYFYWYRQILGQKVEFLVSFYNNEISEKSEIFDDQFSVERPDGSNFTLKIRSTKLEDSAMYFCASSSTGADTEAFFGQGTRLTVV.

This clonotype has at least ten counts. This sequence joins TRBV15 and TRBJ1-5; D remains ambiguous. The CDR3 covers 16 residues. Trimming took 0 bases from V and 0 from J, leaving 9 bases between them. Germline CDR1 LNHNV, CDR2 YYDKDF (reference sequence). In DNA, the CDR3 is TGTGCCACCAGCAGAGATCGAGCCTATAGCAATCAGCCCCAGCATTTT. This sequence encodes CATSRDRAYSNQPQHF.

This clonotype was detected only a few times. The chain recombines TRBV20-1 with TRBJ1-5; 7 bases fit TRBD1. The CDR3 length is 13 residues. Trimming at V came to 6 bases and at J to 1 base, leaving 3 bases not matched to a gene. Germline lookup yields CDR1 DFQATT and CDR2 SNEGSKA (reference sequence). As DNA, the CDR3 is TGCAGTGCCGAGGACAGGAGCAATCAGCCCCAGCATTTT. Its protein product is CSAEDRSNQPQHF.

This clonotype came up many times. The chain employs TRBV7-9 and TRBJ1-1; no clear D gene. CDR1 is SEHNR and CDR2 is FQNEAQ in the germline V gene (reference sequence). The CDR3 loop spans 13 amino acids. Trimming removed 1 base from V and 5 bases from J, with 8 bases in between. The chain's CDR3 is CASSLVSQTEAFF. The CDR3 DNA reads TGTGCCAGCAGCTTAGTTTCCCAGACTGAAGCTTTCTTT.

This clonotype was seen ten or more times. V and J are TRBV7-2 and TRBJ2-7, with 7 bases that match TRBD2. The germline gives CDR1 SGHTA, CDR2 FQGNSA. With 3 bases clipped from V and 3 bases from J, the junction kept 5 bases outside the gene matches. The CDR3 runs to 14 residues. The CDR3 loop is CASSFGREGYEQYF. CDR3 bases: TGTGCCAGCAGCTTCGGCAGGGAGGGCTACGAGCAGTACTTC.

There are many counts of this clonotype. The chain carries TRBV5-1 and TRBJ2-5; D is undetermined. Germline CDR1 and CDR2: SGHRS and YFSETQ. V dropped 5 bases and J dropped 4 bases, with 6 bases sitting between them. The CDR3 spans 11 residues. The CDR3 loop reads CASSSGETQYF. The CDR3 DNA is TGCGCCAGCAGTTCCGGAGAGACCCAGTACTTC.

This clonotype showed up just a few times. V gene TRBV6-2 or TRBV6-3 combines with J gene TRBJ2-1; either TRBD1 or TRBD2 may fit D (5 bases each). V was clipped by 9 bases and J by 8 bases, with 35 bases between them. The length of the CDR3 is 19 residues. CDR1 is MNHEY, CDR2 SVGEGT, per germline. The CDR3 nucleotides are TGTGCCAGTCACCCCGGGACCCAATCGTCCAACCAACCCAGGGATGAGCAGTTCTTC. Translation: CASHPGTQSSNQPRDEQFF.

In this sample, this clonotype turned up a few times. The chain employs TRBV30 and TRBJ1-2; unclear D gene. The CDR3 has 14 residues. The ends were cut back, 2 bases at V and 3 bases at J, with 13 bases in the middle. Germline V gives CDR1 GTSNPN, CDR2 SVGIG (reference sequence). The CDR3 spells CAWSYGVTDYGYTF. DNA of the CDR3: TGTGCCTGGAGTTACGGGGTGACGGACTATGGCTACACCTTC. The variable domain in full, completed from reference TRBV30 and TRBJ1-2, reads SQTIHQWPATLVQPVGSPLSLECTVEGTSNPNLYWYRQAAGRGLQLLFYSVGIGQISSEVPQNLSASRPQDRQFILSSKKLLLSDSGFYLCAWSYGVTDYGYTFGSGTRLTVV.

The V gene is TRBV20-1, the J gene TRBJ2-3, with 11 bases fitting TRBD2. This CDR3 has 19 amino acids. The ends lost 0 bases at V and 0 bases at J; junction bases unmatched: 11. Germline CDR1 DFQATT, CDR2 SNEGSKA (reference sequence). The CDR3 DNA is TGCAGTGCTAGAGATCGCTCGCTAGCGGGGGGCCCCAGCACAGATACGCAGTATTTT. Amino acids: CSARDRSLAGGPSTDTQYF.

The table lists this clonotype with many counts. This chain uses TRBV5-1 with TRBJ2-2; D might be TRBD2 (7 bases). Germline V gene sequence: CDR1 SGHRS, CDR2 YFSETQ. V was clipped by 4 bases and J by 6 bases, with 25 bases between them. CDR3 length equals 18 residues. The CDR3, as DNA: TGCGCCAGCAGCGCACCTCGGGGGGCTCTAGTTGCGCCCGGGGAGCTGTTTTTT. Translation: CASSAPRGALVAPGELFF.

This clonotype has just a few counts. The rearrangement uses TRBV20-1 and TRBJ2-7, with D maybe TRBD2 (5 bases). V was trimmed by 0 bases and J by 0 bases, leaving 12 bases between them. Germline V gene lookup returns CDR1 DFQATT and CDR2 SNEGSKA (reference sequence). The length of the CDR3 is 15 residues. CDR3 residues: CSARDPQRSSYEQYV. Written as DNA, the CDR3 is TGCAGTGCTAGAGATCCCCAGCGGAGCTCCTACGAGCAGTACGTC.

This clonotype was detected only a few times. This chain connects TRBV5-1 to TRBJ1-2; D gene ambiguous. Germline CDR1 SGHRS, CDR2 YFSETQ. V dropped 5 bases and J dropped 6 bases, with 14 bases sitting between them. The CDR3 spans 13 residues. The CDR3 DNA sequence: TGCGCCAGCAGGAGGGAGGAGGTCGATGGCTACACCTTC. It codes for CASRREEVDGYTF.

J is TRBJ2-3 and V is TRBV29-1, with TRBD1 matching over 7 bases. Germline CDR1 is SQVTM and CDR2 is ANQGSEA. CDR3 length equals 13 residues. V was pared by 6 bases and J by 5 bases, with 8 bases of the junction left unmatched. For the CDR3, the DNA is TGCAGCGTGCACAGGGGTTCGGGAGATACGCAGTATTTT. This encodes CSVHRGSGDTQYF.

In nucleotides, the CDR3 is TGTGCCAGCAGCCGAGGACTAGCGGGCCCATATACGCAGTATTTT. It codes for CASSRGLAGPYTQYF. The rearrangement uses TRBV7-2 and TRBJ2-3, with 11 bases fitting TRBD2. The CDR3 runs to 15 residues. Germline V lookup: CDR1 SGHTA, CDR2 FQGNSA. V was clipped by 5 bases and J by 7 bases; unmatched bases: 8.

This clonotype was seen only a few times. V is TRBV5-5 and J is TRBJ2-3; no definite D call. The germline gives CDR1 SGHKS, CDR2 YYEKEE (reference sequence). Trimming stripped 2 bases from V and 5 bases from J, with 12 bases between. This CDR3 comprises 14 residues. The CDR3 DNA reads TGTGCCAGCAGCTTCGGACGGTTAAGAGATACGCAGTATTTT. This gives the protein CASSFGRLRDTQYF.

This clonotype has ten or more counts. The CDR3 DNA reads as TGTGCCAGCAGCCACGGGTTTGAGGGTACTGAAGCTTTCTTT. Translating gives CASSHGFEGTEAFF. The gene calls are TRBV4-2 and TRBJ1-1; no firm D call. Per the germline V gene, CDR1 is LGHNA and CDR2 is YNFKEQ. Trimming stripped 3 bases from V and 5 bases from J, with 13 bases between. CDR3 length: 14 residues.

V gene TRBV5-4 combines with J gene TRBJ1-1, with D possibly matching TRBD1 (6 bases). The V and J ends lost 4 bases and 2 bases respectively, with 15 bases between them. Germline V gene data show CDR1 as SGHNT and CDR2 as YYREEE (reference sequence). The CDR3 loop spans 15 amino acids. As DNA, the CDR3 is TGTGCCAGCAGCAGGAGTCCAGGGGAAAACACTGAAGCTTTCTTT. Its translation is CASSRSPGENTEAFF.

This clonotype has ten or more counts. The chain recombines TRBV7-3 with TRBJ1-1; 8 bases are shared with TRBD1. With 4 bases clipped from V and 6 bases from J, the junction kept 10 bases outside the gene matches. The CDR3 extends over 15 amino acids. Germline values: CDR1 SGHTA, CDR2 FQGTGA. The CDR3 sequence: CASSSGQGGLSEAFF. CDR3 sequence (DNA): TGTGCCAGCAGCTCTGGACAGGGAGGTCTATCTGAAGCTTTCTTT. Full variable domain (remainder filled in from reference TRBV7-3 and TRBJ1-1): GAGVSQTPSNKVTEKGKYVELRCDPISGHTALYWYRQSLGQGPEFLIYFQGTGAADDSGLPNDRFFAVRPEGSVSTLKIQRTERGDSAVYLCASSSGQGGLSEAFFGQGTRLTVV.

This clonotype was detected many times. The chain couples TRBV7-9 to TRBJ2-4; 7 bases map to TRBD1. V shed 3 bases and J 3 bases; nucleotides not matched to a gene: 8. The CDR3 length is 16 residues. Germline CDR1 reads SEHNR; CDR2 reads FQNEAQ (reference sequence). The CDR3: CASSFPRGDSKNIQYF. The CDR3 DNA is TGTGCCAGCAGCTTCCCGAGAGGGGACAGCAAAAACATTCAGTACTTC. Full variable domain (outside the CDR3, taken from reference TRBV7-9 and TRBJ2-4): DTGVSQNPRHKITKRGQNVTFRCDPISEHNRLYWYRQTLGQGPEFLTYFQNEAQLEKSRLLSDRFSAERPKGSFSTLEIQRTEQGDSAMYLCASSFPRGDSKNIQYFGAGTRLSVL.

This clonotype was seen many times. The gene calls are TRBV29-1 and TRBJ2-2, with D uncertain. Trimming stripped 5 bases from V and 7 bases from J, with 14 bases between. The CDR3 runs to 13 residues. Germline V gives CDR1 SQVTM, CDR2 ANQGSEA. CDR3 protein: CSVKYHTDGELFF. The CDR3 DNA is TGCAGCGTTAAATATCACACAGACGGGGAGCTGTTTTTT.

This clonotype was detected ten times or more. This sequence joins TRBV7-9 and TRBJ2-1; D remains unclear. CDR1 and CDR2 (germline): SEHNR, FQNEAQ (reference sequence). Trimming took 1 base from V and 2 from J, leaving 6 bases between them. The CDR3 is 14 residues long. CDR3 coding DNA: TGTGCCAGCAGCTTAGGGACCGCCTACAATGAGCAGTTCTTC. It codes for CASSLGTAYNEQFF.

Worth noting for this clonotype: A read error may explain this, as a much larger clone is one base away. The CDR3 DNA reads as TGTGCCAGCAGCATATCCGGGACGTCTCTAGAGACCCAGTACTTC. The encoded protein is CASSISGTSLETQYF. The chain is built from TRBV7-2 and TRBJ2-5, with D perhaps TRBD1 or TRBD2 (5 bases each). Trimming shortened V by 5 bases and J by 4 bases, and 17 bases separated the two germline ends. This CDR3 is 15 amino acids long. CDR1 is SGHTA, CDR2 FQGNSA, per germline.

In this sample, this clonotype turned up many times. J is TRBJ2-3 and V is TRBV25-1; D unclear. Per the germline V gene, CDR1 is MGHDK and CDR2 is SYGVNS. The CDR3 spans 13 residues. V was clipped by 7 bases and J by 6 bases, with 14 bases between them. CDR3 bases: TGTGCCAGCAAGCGATGGCCTGGGGATACGCAGTATTTT. Translating gives CASKRWPGDTQYF. Looking up the rest from reference TRBV25-1 and TRBJ2-3 gives the full variable domain: EADIYQTPRYLVIGTGKKITLECSQTMGHDKMYWYQQDPGMELHLIHYSYGVNSTEKGDLSSESTVSRIRTEHFPLTLESARPSHTSQYLCASKRWPGDTQYFGPGTRLTVL.

The chain links TRBV10-3 to TRBJ2-3; D is unresolved. This CDR3 comprises 14 residues. Germline values: CDR1 ENHRY, CDR2 SYGVKD. Trimming cost V 10 bases and J 0 bases, with 14 bases left between them. CDR3 nucleotide sequence: TGTGCCACACAAACCGGGTTTAGCACAGATACGCAGTATTTT. It codes for CATQTGFSTDTQYF.

This clonotype was counted a few times. The chain is built from TRBV20-1 and TRBJ2-3; TRBD2 agrees at 9 bases. The CDR3 runs to 13 residues. J lost 2 bases, V lost 8 bases, and 5 bases had no gene match. Germline lookup yields CDR1 DFQATT and CDR2 SNEGSKA (reference sequence). The CDR3 here is CSFLAGNTDTQYF. CDR3 nucleotide sequence: TGCAGTTTCCTAGCGGGGAACACAGATACGCAGTATTTT.

This chain connects TRBV6-2 or TRBV6-3 to TRBJ2-2; TRBD1 matches at 9 bases. Germline assignment: CDR1 MNHEY and CDR2 SVGEGT. After removal of 6 bases from V and 3 bases from J, the junction contained 5 bases not matched to a gene. There are 15 residues in the CDR3. The CDR3: CASRQDRGHTGELFF. The CDR3 DNA sequence: TGTGCCAGCAGGCAGGACAGGGGCCACACCGGGGAGCTGTTTTTT.